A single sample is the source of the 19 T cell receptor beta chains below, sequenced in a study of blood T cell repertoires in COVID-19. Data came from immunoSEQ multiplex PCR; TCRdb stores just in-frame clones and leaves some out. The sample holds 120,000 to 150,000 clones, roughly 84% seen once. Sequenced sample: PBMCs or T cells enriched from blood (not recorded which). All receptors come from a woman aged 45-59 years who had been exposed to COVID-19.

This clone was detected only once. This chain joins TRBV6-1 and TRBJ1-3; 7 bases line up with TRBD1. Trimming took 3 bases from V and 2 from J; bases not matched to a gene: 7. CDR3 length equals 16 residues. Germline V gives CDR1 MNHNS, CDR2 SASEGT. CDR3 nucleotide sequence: TGTGCCAGCAGTGATGAACGGACAGGCCCTGGAAACACCATATATTTT. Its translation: CASSDERTGPGNTIYF.

CDR3 DNA sequence: TGCGCCAGCAGCTTCCTTCAAGGGGGACAGGGACGCACCTACGAGCAGTACTTC. It translates to CASSFLQGGQGRTYEQYF. This sequence joins TRBV5-1 and TRBJ2-7; 9 bases are shared with TRBD1. V shed 2 bases, J shed 2 bases, and the junction held 14 bases outside the gene matches. CDR1 SGHRS and CDR2 YFSETQ come from the germline V gene. The CDR3 has 18 amino acids. Filled out from reference TRBV5-1 and TRBJ2-7, the complete variable domain reads KAGVTQTPRYLIKTRGQQVTLSCSPISGHRSVSWYQQTPGQGLQFLFEYFSETQRNKGNFPGRFSGRQFSNSRSEMNVSTLELGDSALYLCASSFLQGGQGRTYEQYFGPGTRLTVT.

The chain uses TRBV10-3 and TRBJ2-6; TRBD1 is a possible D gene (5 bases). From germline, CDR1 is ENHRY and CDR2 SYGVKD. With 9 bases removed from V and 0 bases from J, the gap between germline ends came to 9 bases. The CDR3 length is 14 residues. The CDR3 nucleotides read TGTGCCATGGCAGGGTCCTCTGGGGCCAACGTCCTGACTTTC. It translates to CAMAGSSGANVLTF.

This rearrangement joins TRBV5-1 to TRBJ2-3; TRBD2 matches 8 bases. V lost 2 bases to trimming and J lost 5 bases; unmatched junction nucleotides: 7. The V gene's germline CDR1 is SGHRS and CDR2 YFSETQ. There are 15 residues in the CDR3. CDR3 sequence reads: CASSFRRGDGDTQYF. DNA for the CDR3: TGCGCCAGCAGCTTCAGGCGGGGGGATGGAGATACGCAGTATTTT.

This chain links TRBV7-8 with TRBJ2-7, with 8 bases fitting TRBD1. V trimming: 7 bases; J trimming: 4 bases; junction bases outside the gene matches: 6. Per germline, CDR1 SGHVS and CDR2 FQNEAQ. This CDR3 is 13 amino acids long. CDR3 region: CASIRGPGYEQYF. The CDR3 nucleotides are TGTGCCAGCATCAGGGGGCCGGGGTACGAGCAGTACTTC.

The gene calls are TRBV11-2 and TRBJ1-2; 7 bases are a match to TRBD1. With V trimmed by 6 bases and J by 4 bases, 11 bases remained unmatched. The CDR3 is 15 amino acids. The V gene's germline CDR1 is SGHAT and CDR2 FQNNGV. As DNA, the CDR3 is TGTGCCAGCAGGTCGTACAGGGGAGCGGGCTATGGCTACACCTTC. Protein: CASRSYRGAGYGYTF.

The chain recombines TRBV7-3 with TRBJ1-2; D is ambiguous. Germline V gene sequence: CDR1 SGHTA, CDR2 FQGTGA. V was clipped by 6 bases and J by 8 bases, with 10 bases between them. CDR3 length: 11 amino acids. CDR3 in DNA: TGTGCCAGCAGGTCAGGCCGGGGCTACACCTTC. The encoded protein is CASRSGRGYTF.

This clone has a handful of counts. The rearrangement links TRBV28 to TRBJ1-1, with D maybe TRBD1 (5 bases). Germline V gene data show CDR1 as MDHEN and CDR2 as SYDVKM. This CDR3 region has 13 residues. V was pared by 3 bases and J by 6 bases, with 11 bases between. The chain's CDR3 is CASSLGGLSEAFF. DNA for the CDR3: TGTGCCAGCAGTTTGGGGGGACTGTCTGAAGCTTTCTTT. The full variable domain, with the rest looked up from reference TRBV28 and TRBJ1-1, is DVKVTQSSRYLVKRTGEKVFLECVQDMDHENMFWYRQDPGLGLRLIYFSYDVKMKEKGDIPEGYSVSREKKERFSLILESASTNQTSMYLCASSLGGLSEAFFGQGTRLTVV.

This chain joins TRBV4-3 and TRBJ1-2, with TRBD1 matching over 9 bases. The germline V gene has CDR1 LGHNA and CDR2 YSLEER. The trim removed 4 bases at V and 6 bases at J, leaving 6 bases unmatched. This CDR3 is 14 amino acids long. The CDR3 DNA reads TGCGCCAGCAGCCTGCTCGGGACAGGGAATGGCTACACCTTC. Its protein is CASSLLGTGNGYTF.

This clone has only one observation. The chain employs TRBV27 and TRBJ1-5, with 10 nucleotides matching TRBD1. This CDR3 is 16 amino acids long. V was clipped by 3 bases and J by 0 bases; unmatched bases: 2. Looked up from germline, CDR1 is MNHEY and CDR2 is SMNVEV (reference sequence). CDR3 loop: CASSFGTGASNQPQHF. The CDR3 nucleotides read TGTGCCAGCAGTTTTGGGACAGGGGCTAGCAATCAGCCCCAGCATTTT.

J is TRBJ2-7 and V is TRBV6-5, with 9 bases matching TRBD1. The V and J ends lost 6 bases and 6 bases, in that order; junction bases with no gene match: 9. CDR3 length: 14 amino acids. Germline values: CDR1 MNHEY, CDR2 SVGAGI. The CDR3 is CASSRDREVFEQYF. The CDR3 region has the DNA TGTGCCAGCAGCCGGGACAGGGAGGTCTTCGAGCAGTACTTC.

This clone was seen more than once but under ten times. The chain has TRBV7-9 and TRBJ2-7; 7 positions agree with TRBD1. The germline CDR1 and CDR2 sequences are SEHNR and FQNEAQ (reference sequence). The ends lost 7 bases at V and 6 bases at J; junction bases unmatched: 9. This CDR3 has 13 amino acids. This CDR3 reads CASTAVTGSEQYF. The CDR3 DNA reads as TGTGCCAGCACCGCCGTGACAGGGAGCGAGCAGTACTTC.

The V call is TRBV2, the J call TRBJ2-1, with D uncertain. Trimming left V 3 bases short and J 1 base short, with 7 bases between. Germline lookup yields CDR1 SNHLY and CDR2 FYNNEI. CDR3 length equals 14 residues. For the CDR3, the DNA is TGTGCCAGCAGTGAGATAGCTTCCTACAATGAGCAGTTCTTC. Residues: CASSEIASYNEQFF.

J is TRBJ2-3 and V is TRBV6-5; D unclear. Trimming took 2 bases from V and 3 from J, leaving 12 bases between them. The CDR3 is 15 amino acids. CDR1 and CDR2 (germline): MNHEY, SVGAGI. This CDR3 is CASSYETPATDTQYF. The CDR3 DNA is TGTGCCAGCAGTTACGAGACTCCGGCGACAGATACGCAGTATTTT.

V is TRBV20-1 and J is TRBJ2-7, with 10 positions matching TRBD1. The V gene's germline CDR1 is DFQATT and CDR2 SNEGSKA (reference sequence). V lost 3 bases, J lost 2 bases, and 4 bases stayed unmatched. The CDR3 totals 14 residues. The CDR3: CSASPGQGTYEQYF. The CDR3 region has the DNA TGCAGTGCTAGTCCGGGACAGGGGACCTACGAGCAGTACTTC.

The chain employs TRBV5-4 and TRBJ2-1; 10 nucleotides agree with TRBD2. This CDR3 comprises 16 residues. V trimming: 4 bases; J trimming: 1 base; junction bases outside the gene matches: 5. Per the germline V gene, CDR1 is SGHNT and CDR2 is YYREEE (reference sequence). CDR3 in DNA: TGTGCCAGCAGCACTAGCGGGGCCGATTCCTACAATGAGCAGTTCTTC. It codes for CASSTSGADSYNEQFF.

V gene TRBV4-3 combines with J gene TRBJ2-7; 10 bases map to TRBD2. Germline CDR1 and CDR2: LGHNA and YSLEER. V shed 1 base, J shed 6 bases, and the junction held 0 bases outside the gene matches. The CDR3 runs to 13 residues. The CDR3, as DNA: TGCGCCAGCAGCCAAGTAGCGGGGGGCGAGCAGTACTTC. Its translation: CASSQVAGGEQYF.

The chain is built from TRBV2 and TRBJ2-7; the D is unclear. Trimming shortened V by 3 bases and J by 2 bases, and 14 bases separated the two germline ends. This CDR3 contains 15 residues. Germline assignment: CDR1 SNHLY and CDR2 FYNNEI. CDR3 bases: TGTGCCAGCAGTGAGACTTCCGCCGTCACCTACGAGCAGTACTTC. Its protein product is CASSETSAVTYEQYF.

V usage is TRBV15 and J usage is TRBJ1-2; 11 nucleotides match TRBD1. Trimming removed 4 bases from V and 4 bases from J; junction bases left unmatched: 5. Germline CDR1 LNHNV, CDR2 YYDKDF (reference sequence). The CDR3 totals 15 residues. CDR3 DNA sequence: TGTGCCACCAGCACAGGGACAGGGGGATTCTATGGCTACACCTTC. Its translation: CATSTGTGGFYGYTF.